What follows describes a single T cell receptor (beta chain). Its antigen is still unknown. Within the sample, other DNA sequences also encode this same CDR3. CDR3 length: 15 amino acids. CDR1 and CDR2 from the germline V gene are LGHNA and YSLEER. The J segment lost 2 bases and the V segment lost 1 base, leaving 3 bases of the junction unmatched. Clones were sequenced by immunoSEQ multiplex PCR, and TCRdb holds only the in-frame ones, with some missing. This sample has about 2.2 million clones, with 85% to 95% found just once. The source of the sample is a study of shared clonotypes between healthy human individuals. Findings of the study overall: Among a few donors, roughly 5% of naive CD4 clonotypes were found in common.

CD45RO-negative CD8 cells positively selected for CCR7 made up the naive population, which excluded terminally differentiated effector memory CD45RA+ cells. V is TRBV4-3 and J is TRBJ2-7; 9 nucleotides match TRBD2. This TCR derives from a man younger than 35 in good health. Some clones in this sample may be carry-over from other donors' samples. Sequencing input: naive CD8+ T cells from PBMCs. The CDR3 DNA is TGCGCCAGCAGCCAAGGAGCGGGAGGCCCCTACGAGCAGTACTTC. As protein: CASSQGAGGPYEQYF.